This TCR beta chain was obtained from a study of identical twins (dated by TCRdb to 2016 to 2017). About the study as a whole: The study deep-sequenced TCR alpha and beta repertoires from monozygotic twins, unrelated adults of various ages and cord blood to test whether fetal clonotypes persist. To rule out contamination, replicate twin experiments were performed at different times with different library preparation protocols. Results the study describes overall, beyond this receptor: Out-of-frame TCR alpha sharing in monozygotic twins was systematically underestimated by recombination models, whereas sharing between unrelated individuals was in agreement with the recombination models. Because the same donors could not be followed over many years, the conclusions depended on cross-sectional statistical analysis. Invariant T cells such as MAIT and iNKT could partly confound zero-insertion analyses, though diverse VJ usage argued against this for most clonotypes. In beta out-of-frame sequences, excess twin sharing was weaker, because having fewer shared sequences lowered the signal-to-noise ratio. Compared with coincidental sharing between unrelated individuals, out-of-frame TCR alpha sequences shared between twins had an excess of sequences with low generation probability. Abundant cord blood beta clonotypes carried fewer insertions; young adult naive repertoires showed a weaker similar trend, while memory repertoires showed none.

Every donor was a healthy Caucasian. The researchers also sequenced three unrelated adults who were not twins: a male aged 18 to 29, a male aged 50 to 60, and a female aged 50 to 60. Miltenyi CD45RO+ enrichment and human naive T-cell isolation kits were used to isolate memory (CD45RO+) and naive T cells from PBMC. This clonotype was observed at least ten times. No antigen is known for it. No per-base quality is available; no much larger clone lies one base away. Trimming takes 7 bases from V and 3 bases from J, and the germline ends sit 15 bases apart. From the cysteine through the phenylalanine, the CDR3 covers 14 amino acids. Here the CDR3 DNA is all that survives: 42 bases in frame from base 1. Via the germline V gene, CDR1 is MNHNS and CDR2 SASEGT. The library came from 5' RACE. The sample was run on an Illumina HiSeq 2000. A universal primer binding site was added through template switching, and the final cDNA carried a unique molecular identifier so that TCR cDNA molecules could be counted accurately. Specific primers in the conserved constant-segment region were used to synthesize first-strand cDNA for TCR alpha and beta chains. To control for contamination, every cDNA library carried two barcodes: a SMART-Mk sample barcode plus Illumina barcodes. TruSeq adapter sequences and Illumina sample barcodes were added in two successive PCR steps. TCR alpha and beta cDNA libraries were sequenced on the Illumina HiSeq platform with custom primers. The paper's processing steps were these. Raw reads were processed with MiGEC to extract unique molecular identifiers, and MiXCR was used to determine CDR3 positions. Recombination models were inferred per individual with the repgenHMM and IGoR tools using an EM algorithm. The tcR package in R was used for shared clonotype analysis, with sharing normalized by the product of cloneset sizes. Out-of-frame nonproductive sequences were analyzed to study raw recombination free of thymic and clonal selection effects. Using fastp trimming at Q25 and MiXCR clonotype assembly, TCRdb reanalyzed the public sequencing data and kept in-frame beta chains. Rows with a matching CDR3 protein are joined into one entry that keeps the most common DNA and genes. For this entry, the V and J calls and clone size follow TCRdb and not the study's own pipeline. Present in this sample are roughly 690,000 distinct CDR3 sequences, around 6% of which were seen just once. Of the sample, 1.5% to 2% is held by the ten largest clones.

Input material: naive T cells sorted from blood. According to the study, the label for this sample's cell subset or site signals: cells isolated with a human naive T-cell isolation kit. The chain employs TRBV6-1 and TRBJ1-1; the D gene identity is not certain. The sequence was collected from a man aged 18 to 29 in good health. Read as DNA, the sequence is TGTGCCAGCACCTACGGGCGAGGTCACACTGAAGCTTTCTTT. Its protein reads: CASTYGRGHTEAFF.